Sequencing of this T cell receptor beta chain was carried out in a study of blood T cell repertoires in COVID-19 (dated by TCRdb to about 2020). Regarding the research as a whole: Samples covering the acute and convalescent phases of COVID-19 were provided by collaborators in the United States, Italy and Spain. The sample metadata nearly always contained a de-identified subject ID, COVID-19 status, age in years and sex. The material from the prospective study consisted of cDNA or gDNA derived from T cells, B-cell-depleted T cells, or PBMCs. Where HLA class I and class II types were available, the types were taken from metadata supplied by the sample provider, not from assay-based typing. The samples were drawn from the first 160 participants of the ongoing ImmuneRACE study and from 950 to 1,500 subjects provided by 6 global collaborators. A freely available public database, intended as a resource for researchers studying the immune response to SARS-CoV-2, is where the repertoires were released. Deeply sampled blood TCRbeta repertoires from subjects exposed to, actively infected with, or recovered from COVID-19 were included in the dataset.

There are 18 amino acids in the CDR3, from cysteine to phenylalanine inclusive. The CDR3 DNA has 54 bases and is translated from base 1. From the germline V gene (reference sequence), CDR1 is MNHNY and CDR2 is SVGAGI. V ends up 6 bases short and J 3 bases short, with an unmatched junction base count of 17. Findings and caveats that apply to the study as a whole: How much clinical and demographic metadata was included differed by source and by participant, and the metadata was provided uncurated.

Each collaborating institution followed its own protocols to collect whole blood in K2EDTA tubes. For TCRbeta analysis, collaborator samples were shipped as frozen whole blood, as isolated PBMCs, or as DNA extracted from either sample type. The immunoSEQ Assay, a bias-controlled multiplex PCR, was used to amplify TCRbeta CDR3 regions from genomic DNA. The original pipeline was this. Nucleated cell counts per sample were estimated from amplification of reference gene primers within the assay. To quantify the absolute abundance of each unique TCRbeta CDR3 rearrangement, sequence reads were collapsed and filtered. Productive Simpson clonality was computed per sample as the square root of Simpson's diversity index over productive rearrangements. TCRdb provides this immuneACCESS table in a form limited to in-frame rearrangements. Some clones are lacking; in checked studies, under half of them reflect an unresolved V gene, and why the rest are absent is not known. V and J calls and clone size are copied from that table; D and trimming were computed from the DNA. Across this sample there are approximately 270,000 clones, with around 89% seen only once. Approximately 0.84% of the sample rests with the top ten.

This clone was seen once. Its antigen specificity is not known. Base qualities are missing; no much larger clone stands one base away. This chain is built from TRBV6-6 and TRBJ1-5, with TRBD1 identical over 7 junction bases. The sequencing sample was made of peripheral blood. This sequence originates from a man aged 25-45 years with acute or convalescent COVID-19. The nucleotide sequence is TGTGCCAGCAGCCGACGGGTCAGGGGGATGGCTTACAATCAGCCCCAGCATTTT. Its amino acids are CASSRRVRGMAYNQPQHF.